This TCR beta chain derives from a study of post-analysis software for immune sequencing data. Study findings and constraints: Patients carried roughly 5 TRBV segments more frequently than controls did, and TRBV5-6, TRBV5-1 and TRBV20-1 were among them. Diversity measured as normalized Chao1 was significantly lower in multiple sclerosis patients than in controls.

As concerns this clonotype: Its antigen is currently unknown.

Every TCR beta cDNA library bore unique molecular identifiers. TCRdb recomputed calls from the PCR reads with MiXCR, one row per CDR3 protein. The sample records 450,000 or so distinct CDR3 sequences, roughly 45% being singletons. CDR1 and CDR2 (germline): MNHEY, SMNVEV (reference sequence). Trimming shortened V by 3 bases and J by 3 bases, and 9 bases separated the two germline ends. This CDR3 contains 13 residues. This TCR derives from a girl aged 10 to 17 with multiple sclerosis. The rearrangement uses TRBV27 and TRBJ2-7; perhaps TRBD1 as D (5 bases). The sample consisted of blood. For the CDR3, the DNA is TGTGCCAGCAGTTTCCTACAGGACTACGAGCAGTACTTC. Translating it yields CASSFLQDYEQYF.